Each of the 28 T cell receptor beta chains below was sequenced from the same sample in a study of cytomegalovirus exposure and HLA in healthy donors. PCR amplification relied on 60 Vbeta primers (plus 13 Jbeta primers). The table came from immunoSEQ multiplex PCR; TCRdb's copy has only in-frame clones and leaves some out. The table records some 170,000 clones, roughly 89% of them present only once. The sequenced sample was PBMCs. Receptors originate from a woman in her twenties or thirties in good health and CMV-seronegative.

This chain uses TRBV9 with TRBJ2-7; possibly TRBD1 for D (6 bases). The CDR3 loop spans 16 amino acids. Trimming took 0 bases from V and 0 from J, leaving 13 bases between them. CDR1 and CDR2 from the germline V gene are SGDLS and YYNGEE. The CDR3 is CASSVDGGGGSYEQYF. The CDR3 DNA is TGTGCCAGCAGCGTAGATGGTGGGGGCGGCTCCTACGAGCAGTACTTC.

The chain is built from TRBV4-2 and TRBJ2-7; 8 nucleotides match TRBD1. V dropped 1 base and J dropped 1; count of bases not matched to a gene: 3. Germline V gene lookup returns CDR1 LGHNA and CDR2 YNFKEQ. This CDR3 contains 15 residues. The chain's CDR3 is CASSQGTGQSYEQYF. The CDR3 DNA is TGTGCCAGCAGCCAAGGGACAGGGCAATCCTACGAGCAGTACTTC.

V and J are TRBV29-1 and TRBJ2-3, with a tentative D call TRBD1 (6 bases). The V end was cut by 7 bases, the J end by 8 bases, with 19 bases between. Germline V CDR1 and CDR2: SQVTM, ANQGSEA. The CDR3 spans 13 residues. This CDR3 reads CSASGTTGVTQYF. The DNA for the CDR3 is TGCAGCGCATCCGGGACAACTGGGGTTACGCAGTATTTT.

This clone has only a few counts. The chain carries TRBV5-6 and TRBJ2-7; TRBD1 aligns across 8 bases. Germline V gives CDR1 SGHDT, CDR2 YYEEEE. V trimming: 5 bases; J trimming: 3 bases; junction bases outside the gene matches: 4. This CDR3 has 13 amino acids. The CDR3 region is CASSQTGVYEQYF. CDR3 nucleotides: TGTGCCAGCAGTCAGACAGGGGTCTACGAGCAGTACTTC.

The V and J genes are TRBV6-5 and TRBJ2-7, with D tentatively TRBD1 (7 bases). V was shortened by 5 bases and J by 3 bases, with 14 bases between the two germline ends. CDR3 length: 14 residues. In germline, CDR1 is MNHEY, CDR2 SVGAGI. CDR3: CASSLAGQNYEQYF. Written as DNA, the CDR3 is TGTGCCAGCAGTCTCGCGGGACAGAACTACGAGCAGTACTTC.

This clone is a singleton in its sample. Written as DNA, the CDR3 is TGTGCCAGCAGCCAGATCCTCCGAGGCCGGGGCGAGCAGTACTTC. It is translated as CASSQILRGRGEQYF. The rearrangement joins TRBV4-2 to TRBJ2-7, with D possibly matching TRBD2 (5 bases). The V gene's germline CDR1 is LGHNA and CDR2 YNFKEQ. Between the trimmed V and J ends, which lost 3 bases and 6 bases, there was a span of 18 bases. This CDR3 comprises 15 residues.

The V call is TRBV2, the J call TRBJ2-7; a possible D gene is TRBD2 (5 bases). V dropped 9 bases and J dropped 0 bases, with 15 bases sitting between them. The CDR3 spans 14 residues. CDR1 is SNHLY and CDR2 is FYNNEI in the germline V gene. CDR3 in DNA: TGTGCCAGGGTGGAACCGGGGAGCTCCTACGAGCAGTACTTC. It translates to CARVEPGSSYEQYF. Combining the CDR3 with reference TRBV2 and TRBJ2-7 gives the whole variable domain EPEVTQTPSHQVTQMGQEVILRCVPISNHLYFYWYRQILGQKVEFLVSFYNNEISEKSEIFDDQFSVERPDGSNFTLKIRSTKLEDSAMYFCARVEPGSSYEQYFGPGTRLTVT.

The rearrangement uses TRBV6-1 and TRBJ2-1; 8 positions match TRBD2. CDR3 length: 17 residues. Losses at the gene ends were 2 bases for V and 0 bases for J; bases not matched to a gene: 6. Germline assignment: CDR1 MNHNS and CDR2 SASEGT. DNA of the CDR3: TGTGCCAGCAGTGAACACCCGAGCGGGAGCTCCTACAATGAGCAGTTCTTC. It translates to CASSEHPSGSSYNEQFF.

This clone was recorded many times. The chain employs TRBV10-2 and TRBJ2-1; 7 bases are shared with TRBD2. The CDR3 has 16 residues. The V gene's germline CDR1 is WSHSY and CDR2 SAAADI. V was pared by 2 bases and J by 3 bases, with 7 bases of the junction left unmatched. In nucleotides, the CDR3 is TGCGCCAGCAGTGAGATATGGCGGGGGTACTACAATGAGCAGTTCTTC. This sequence encodes CASSEIWRGYYNEQFF.

The chain joins TRBV5-1 to TRBJ2-1; TRBD2 aligns across 9 bases. V lost 4 bases to trimming and J lost 7 bases; unmatched junction nucleotides: 9. Germline CDR1 and CDR2: SGHRS and YFSETQ. The CDR3 has 15 residues. DNA of the CDR3: TGCGCCAGCAGCCCCGATAGCGGGAGCTGGAATGAGCAGTTCTTC. This encodes CASSPDSGSWNEQFF.

The chain couples TRBV6-1 to TRBJ2-3; 8 nucleotides match TRBD1. The V gene's germline CDR1 is MNHNS and CDR2 SASEGT. V was pared by 8 bases and J by 2 bases, with 6 bases of the junction left unmatched. There are 14 residues in the CDR3. CDR3 loop: CASEGQANTDTQYF. The CDR3 region has the DNA TGTGCCAGCGAGGGACAGGCGAACACAGATACGCAGTATTTT.

J is TRBJ1-5 and V is TRBV7-9; D call uncertain. CDR1 is SEHNR, CDR2 FQNEAQ, per germline (reference sequence). CDR3 size: 12 residues. Trimming cost V 1 base and J 9 bases, with 7 bases left between them. The DNA for the CDR3 is TGTGCCAGCAGCTTAGATGGGCCGCCCCAGCATTTT. It yields the protein CASSLDGPPQHF.

This clone came up once. The rearrangement joins TRBV30 to TRBJ2-5; tentative D call: TRBD2 (5 bases). Between the trimmed V and J ends, which lost 7 bases and 0 bases, there was a span of 6 bases. CDR1 and CDR2 from the germline V gene are GTSNPN and SVGIG (reference sequence). The length of the CDR3 is 11 residues. CDR3 protein: CALTNQETQYF. The CDR3 region has the DNA TGTGCCTTGACTAACCAAGAGACCCAGTACTTC.

The V gene is TRBV5-1, the J gene TRBJ2-3; the match to TRBD1 covers 10 bases. The CDR3 covers 17 residues. Trimming removed 3 bases from V and 0 bases from J; junction bases left unmatched: 7. CDR1 and CDR2 (germline): SGHRS, YFSETQ. The DNA of the CDR3 is TGCGCCAGCAGCTGGGGGACAGGGGCCCGAAGCACAGATACGCAGTATTTT. This translates into CASSWGTGARSTDTQYF.

The chain employs TRBV19 and TRBJ2-6, with 8 bases aligning to TRBD1. Germline loops: CDR1 LNHDA, CDR2 SQIVND (reference sequence). The ends lost 7 bases at V and 0 bases at J; junction bases unmatched: 5. The CDR3 loop spans 16 amino acids. The CDR3 DNA reads TGTGCCAGTACAAGGGGACAGGACTCTGGGGCCAACGTCCTGACTTTC. Translated, it gives CASTRGQDSGANVLTF.

V usage is TRBV5-8 and J usage is TRBJ1-5; weak D call: TRBD1 (6 bases). The CDR3 covers 15 residues. CDR1 SGHTS and CDR2 YDEGEE come from the germline V gene. V gave up 6 bases and J gave up 4 bases, with 17 bases separating them. This CDR3 is CASNLRGLPNQPQHF. The CDR3 DNA reads as TGTGCCAGCAACTTAAGGGGGTTACCAAATCAGCCCCAGCATTTT.

This clone has only a few counts. The chain recombines TRBV4-1 with TRBJ1-1; D gene ambiguous. Germline CDR1 reads MGHRA; CDR2 reads YSYEKL. The CDR3 has 13 residues. V was pared by 0 bases and J by 4 bases, with 6 bases between. CDR3 nucleotides: TGCGCCAGCAGCCAAGATACAACCACTGAAGCTTTCTTT. Its translation is CASSQDTTTEAFF.

The chain has TRBV7-8 and TRBJ1-1; 7 nucleotides align to TRBD1. This CDR3 region has 14 residues. Per the germline V gene, CDR1 is SGHVS and CDR2 is FQNEAQ. The V and J ends lost 5 bases and 6 bases, in that order; junction bases with no gene match: 9. The CDR3 loop is CASSTTGSGSEAFF. CDR3 DNA sequence: TGTGCCAGCAGCACGACAGGGTCGGGGTCTGAAGCTTTCTTT.

The V gene is TRBV6-5, the J gene TRBJ1-1, with D unresolved. This CDR3 spans 15 amino acids. The germline V gene encodes CDR1 MNHEY and CDR2 SVGAGI. The germline V and J ends were trimmed by 0 bases and 1 base, with 9 bases remaining between them. The CDR3 DNA reads TGTGCCAGCAGTTACTCACGGGTAACGAACACTGAAGCTTTCTTT. Protein: CASSYSRVTNTEAFF.

V and J are TRBV14 and TRBJ2-7; a weak D match, TRBD2 (5 bases). The CDR3 spans 15 residues. Germline values: CDR1 SGHDN, CDR2 FVKESK. V was shortened by 5 bases and J by 0 bases, with 14 bases between the two germline ends. This chain's CDR3 is CASSRELISSYEQYF. CDR3 in DNA: TGTGCCAGCAGCAGGGAGTTAATAAGCTCCTACGAGCAGTACTTC.

The table lists this clone with a count of one. CDR3 DNA: TGTGCCAGCAGCTATGGACTAGCGGGCGGAAATGAGCAGTTCTTC. Translation gives CASSYGLAGGNEQFF. J is TRBJ2-1 and V is TRBV7-2, with 11 bases that match TRBD2. This CDR3 is 15 amino acids long. CDR1 and CDR2 (germline): SGHTA, FQGNSA. V lost 4 bases, J lost 7 bases, and 6 bases stayed unmatched.

The chain has TRBV18 and TRBJ1-6; D perhaps matches TRBD1 (5 bases). CDR1 and CDR2 from the germline V gene are KGHSH and LQKENI. This CDR3 is 18 amino acids long. The V and J ends lost 3 bases and 6 bases respectively, with 21 bases between them. CDR3 sequence (DNA): TGTGCCAGCTCACCCCTTATCGGGGGGATGCTCGGTAATTCACCCCTCCACTTT. Amino acids: CASSPLIGGMLGNSPLHF.

The rearrangement uses TRBV4-2 and TRBJ2-3, with 12 bases lining up with TRBD2. Germline V CDR1 and CDR2: LGHNA, YNFKEQ. The CDR3 is 17 amino acids. The J segment lost 3 bases and the V segment lost 4 bases, leaving 8 bases of the junction unmatched. This CDR3 is CASSRTAGTSGTDTQYF. The CDR3 region has the DNA TGTGCCAGCAGCCGTACAGCCGGGACTAGCGGGACAGATACGCAGTATTTT.

The CDR3 loop reads CASSLDTGNTIYF. Written as DNA, the CDR3 is TGTGCCAGCAGCTTAGACACTGGAAACACCATATATTTT. The chain uses TRBV7-9 and TRBJ1-3; D uncertain. The CDR3 contains 13 residues. V lost 1 base and J lost 2, with 3 bases in between. CDR1 is SEHNR, CDR2 FQNEAQ, per germline (reference sequence).

Turning to this clone: Other nucleotide sequences in the sample specify the same CDR3. This chain uses TRBV5-1 with TRBJ2-7, with TRBD2 matching 12 bases. Germline CDR1 reads SGHRS; CDR2 reads YFSETQ. V dropped 3 bases and J dropped 0; count of bases not matched to a gene: 1. The CDR3 is 15 amino acids. The CDR3 DNA is TGCGCCAGCAGCTCGGGACTAGCGGGCTCCTACGAGCAGTACTTC. Translated, it gives CASSSGLAGSYEQYF.

The chain is built from TRBV19 and TRBJ1-1; tentatively, D is TRBD1 (5 bases). The CDR3 is 16 amino acids. Germline V CDR1 and CDR2: LNHDA, SQIVND (reference sequence). V was pared by 1 base and J by 3 bases, with 15 bases between. The CDR3 is CASSIAPRTGDTEAFF. The CDR3 DNA reads as TGTGCCAGTAGTATAGCACCTAGGACGGGGGACACTGAAGCTTTCTTT.

The CDR3 is CASSAPGQGAEYGYTF. The CDR3 nucleotides read TGTGCCAGCAGCGCGCCAGGACAGGGGGCGGAATATGGCTACACCTTC. V gene TRBV9 combines with J gene TRBJ1-2; TRBD1 matches 11 bases. V lost 3 bases, J lost 5 bases, and 9 bases stayed unmatched. Germline V gene data show CDR1 as SGDLS and CDR2 as YYNGEE. This CDR3 spans 16 amino acids.

The genes are TRBV4-1 and TRBJ1-5, with TRBD1 identical over 8 bases. Germline V gene lookup returns CDR1 MGHRA and CDR2 YSYEKL. V lost 2 bases and J lost 7; bases outside the gene matches: 10. This CDR3 has 16 residues. CDR3 sequence (DNA): TGCGCCAGCAGCCAAAGAGGACAGGGTTCCCCACAGCCCCAGCATTTT. Its translation is CASSQRGQGSPQPQHF.